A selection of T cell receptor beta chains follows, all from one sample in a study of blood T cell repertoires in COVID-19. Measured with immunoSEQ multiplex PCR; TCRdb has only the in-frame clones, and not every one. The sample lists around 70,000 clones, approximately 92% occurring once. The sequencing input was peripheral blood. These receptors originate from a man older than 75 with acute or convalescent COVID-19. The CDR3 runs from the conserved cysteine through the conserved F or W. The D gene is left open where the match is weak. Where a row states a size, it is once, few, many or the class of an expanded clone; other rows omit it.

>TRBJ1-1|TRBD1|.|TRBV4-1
TGCGCCAGCAGCCTAGGACAGGGGAACACTGAAGCTTTCTTT
CASSLGQGNTEAFF
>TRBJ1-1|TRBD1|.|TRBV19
TGTGCCAGTAGTCTTACAGGGGGGTTGAACACTGAAGCTTTCTTT
CASSLTGGLNTEAFF
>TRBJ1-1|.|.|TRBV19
TGTGCCAGTAGCGGGACATTGAACACTGAAGCTTTCTTT
CASSGTLNTEAFF
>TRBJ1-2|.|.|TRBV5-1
TGCGCCAGCAGCTTGGAGCGGGGGGCCAATGGCTACACCTTC
CASSLERGANGYTF
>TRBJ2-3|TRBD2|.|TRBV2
TGTGCCAGCAGTGAACGGGCGGGAGCGGATACGCAGTATTTT
CASSERAGADTQYF
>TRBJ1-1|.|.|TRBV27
TGTGCCAGCAGTTTGGGGCCGCGCACTGAAGCTTTCTTT
CASSLGPRTEAFF
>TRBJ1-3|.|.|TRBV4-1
TGCGCCAGCAGCCAAACAGCCTCTGGAAACACCATATATTTT
CASSQTASGNTIYF
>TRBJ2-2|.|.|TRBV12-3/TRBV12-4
TGTGCCAGCATCAAGGGGGCCGGGGAGCTGTTTTTT
CASIKGAGELFF
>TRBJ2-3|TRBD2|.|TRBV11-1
TGTGCCAGCAGCCGGGGACTAGCGGGTGCAGATACGCAGTATTTT
CASSRGLAGADTQYF
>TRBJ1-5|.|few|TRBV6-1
TGTGCCAGCAGTGCCAAGGGTAGGGGGATTAGCAATCAGCCCCAGCATTTT
CASSAKGRGISNQPQHF
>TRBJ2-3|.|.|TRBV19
TGTGCCTCATGTCACAGGGAGGGAGATACGCAGTATTTT
CASCHREGDTQYF
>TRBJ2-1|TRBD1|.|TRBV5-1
TGCGCCAGCAGCTGGGGACAGAGAAACTACAATGAGCAGTTCTTC
CASSWGQRNYNEQFF
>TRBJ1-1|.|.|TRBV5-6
TGTGCCAGCAGGGCGGAGGAGGGATTGAACACTGAAGCTTTCTTT
CASRAEEGLNTEAFF
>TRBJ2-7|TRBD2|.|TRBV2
TGTGCCAGCAGTCTAGCGGCGTATTCCTACGAGCAGTACTTC
CASSLAAYSYEQYF
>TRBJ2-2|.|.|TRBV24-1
TGTGCCACCAGTGATTTCAAGCGGAACACCGGGGAGCTGTTTTTT
CATSDFKRNTGELFF
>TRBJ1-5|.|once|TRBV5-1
TGCGCCAGCAGCGTATCAGGTGATAGCAATCAGCCCCAGCATTTT
CASSVSGDSNQPQHF
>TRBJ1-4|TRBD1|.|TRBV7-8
TGTGCCAGCAGCCCGGGACAGAAGGGTGAAAAACTGTTTTTT
CASSPGQKGEKLFF
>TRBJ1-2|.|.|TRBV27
TGTGCCAGCAGTTCCGCTACGGGGAACTATGGCTACACCTTC
CASSSATGNYGYTF
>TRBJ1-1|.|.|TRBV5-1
TGCGCCAGCAGCTTGGGTCCGGGTAGCACTGAAGCTTTCTTT
CASSLGPGSTEAFF
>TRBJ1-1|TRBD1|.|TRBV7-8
TGTGCCAGCAGCTTCGCCACGGAGGGGGCGCAAGCTTTCTTT
CASSFATEGAQAFF
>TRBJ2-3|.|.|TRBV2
TGTGCCAGCAGTGAAGAGGGGGGGATTGGCACAGATACGCAGTATTTT
CASSEEGGIGTDTQYF
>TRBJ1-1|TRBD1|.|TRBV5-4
TGTGCCAGCACCTTAGACAGGGTAACTGAAGCTTTCTTT
CASTLDRVTEAFF
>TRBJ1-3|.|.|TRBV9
TGTGCCAGCAGCGTAGAGGGGAACGGAAACACCATATATTTT
CASSVEGNGNTIYF
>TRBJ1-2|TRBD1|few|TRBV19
TGTGCCAGTAGTATAGATCGGACAGGTTACTATGGCTACACCTTC
CASSIDRTGYYGYTF
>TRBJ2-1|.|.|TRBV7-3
TGTGCCAGCAGCTCGCAGGGAAATGAGCAGTTCTTC
CASSSQGNEQFF
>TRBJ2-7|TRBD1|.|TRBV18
TGTGCCAGCTCATGGGGACAGGGAGCCTACGAGCAGTACTTC
CASSWGQGAYEQYF
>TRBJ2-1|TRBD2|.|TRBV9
TGTGCCAGCAGCCCTCGACTAGCGGGGTGGAATGAGCAGTTCTTC
CASSPRLAGWNEQFF
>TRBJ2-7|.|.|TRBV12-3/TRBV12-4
TGTGCCAGCAGAGGGGACTCCCGAGAGCAGTACTTC
CASRGDSREQYF
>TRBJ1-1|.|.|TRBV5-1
TGCGCCAGCAGTCGGGAGCAGGGTGAAGCTTTCTTT
CASSREQGEAFF
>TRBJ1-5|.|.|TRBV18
TGTGCCAGCTCACCGGGGCAGAATCAGCCCCAGCATTTT
CASSPGQNQPQHF
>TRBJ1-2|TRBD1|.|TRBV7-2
TGTGCCAGCAGCCTTGACAGGGGGCGGTCTGGTGGCTACACCTTC
CASSLDRGRSGGYTF
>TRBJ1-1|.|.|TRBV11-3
TGTGCCAGCAGCTTTATAGGGGGCACTGAAGCTTTCTTT
CASSFIGGTEAFF
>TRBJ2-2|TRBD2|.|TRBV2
TGTGCCAGCAACCCAGCGGGGGGGCAGACCGGGGAGCTGTTTTTT
CASNPAGGQTGELFF
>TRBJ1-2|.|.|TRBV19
TGTGCCAGTAGTGTTGGATCGGGAGGCTATGGCTACACCTTC
CASSVGSGGYGYTF
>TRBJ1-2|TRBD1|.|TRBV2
TGTGCCAGCACCCGGAGACAGGGGGCCTATGGCTACACCTTC
CASTRRQGAYGYTF
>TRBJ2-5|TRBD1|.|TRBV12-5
TGTGCTAGTGGTCCGGGACAGCTCCAAGAGACCCAGTACTTC
CASGPGQLQETQYF
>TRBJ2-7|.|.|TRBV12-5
TGTGCTAGTGCCCGAGACACTTTCTACGAGCAGTACTTC
CASARDTFYEQYF
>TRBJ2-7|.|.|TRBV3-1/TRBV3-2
TGTGCCAGCAGTCACGGGGGGCTAAACGAGCAGTACTTC
CASSHGGLNEQYF
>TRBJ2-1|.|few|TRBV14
TGTGCCAGCAGTCCGGGGCCAGCCGAATACGGGGGGCAGTTCTTC
CASSPGPAEYGGQFF
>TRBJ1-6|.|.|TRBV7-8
TGTGCCAGCAGCCCCCTAGCCAACTCCTATAATTCACCCCTCCACTTT
CASSPLANSYNSPLHF
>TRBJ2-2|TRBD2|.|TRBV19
TGTGCCAGTAGTCCCCCGGTGGCGGGGGGGGACACCGGGGAGCTGTTTTTT
CASSPPVAGGDTGELFF
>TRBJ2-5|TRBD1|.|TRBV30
TGTGCCTGGAGTGGACAGGGAAAAGAGACCCAGTACTTC
CAWSGQGKETQYF
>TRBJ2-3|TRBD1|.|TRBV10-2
TGCGCCAGCTGGGAGGGACAGGGGACAAGCACAGATACGCAGTATTTT
CASWEGQGTSTDTQYF
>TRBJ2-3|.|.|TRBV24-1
TGTGCCACCAGTGTCTTGACAGGGCGGGGAGATACGCAGTATTTT
CATSVLTGRGDTQYF
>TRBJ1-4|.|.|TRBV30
TGTGCCTGGAGCCCACCGGCGGGACGGACAAATGAAAAACTGTTTTTT
CAWSPPAGRTNEKLFF
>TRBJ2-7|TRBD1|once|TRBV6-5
TGTGCCAGCAGCAGGACAGGGTCCTACGAGCAGTACTTC
CASSRTGSYEQYF